Listed below are T cell receptor beta chains from one sample, sequenced in a study of blood T cell repertoires in COVID-19. Sequenced by immunoSEQ multiplex PCR; TCRdb stores in-frame clones only, minus some. The sample has approximately 260,000 clones, 89% seen once. Sequenced material: peripheral blood. These receptors all stem from a man between 45 and 60 years old with acute or convalescent COVID-19. Both conserved end residues are part of each CDR3. A D gene is named only where the DNA matches it firmly. Size is omitted from some rows. Given values are once, few, many or a class for expanded clones.

j_call,v_call,clone_size,d_call,cdr3_nt,cdr3_aa
TRBJ1-1,TRBV29-1,-,-,TGCAGCGTTGAAGCTTCTGGGGGGACTGAAGCTTTCTTT,CSVEASGGTEAFF
TRBJ1-1,TRBV6-1,-,TRBD1,TGTGCCAGCAGTGAGGGACAGGGTATAACTGAAGCTTTCTTT,CASSEGQGITEAFF
TRBJ1-1,TRBV2,-,-,TGTGCCAGCAGTGCCCGGGCGAGGAGGGACTCTGAAGCTTTCTTT,CASSARARRDSEAFF
TRBJ1-6,TRBV2,few,-,TGTGCCAGCAGTACAGGGTATTCACCCCTCCACTTT,CASSTGYSPLHF
TRBJ2-5,TRBV18,-,TRBD1,TGTGCCAGCTCACCAGGGACAGAGGTTTTAGGGACCCAGTACTTC,CASSPGTEVLGTQYF
TRBJ1-2,TRBV2,-,TRBD1,TGTGCCAGTAAACAGGGGAACTATGGCTACACCTTC,CASKQGNYGYTF
TRBJ1-2,TRBV28,-,-,TGTGCCAGCAGTCCCCGGACGCACAGGAGCTATGGCTACACCTTC,CASSPRTHRSYGYTF
TRBJ1-2,TRBV30,-,TRBD1,TGTGCCCAATGGGACAGGGACTATGGCTACACCTTC,CAQWDRDYGYTF
TRBJ2-6,TRBV19,-,-,TGTGCCAGTCGTGCTAGTTCTGGGGCCAACGTCCTGACTTTC,CASRASSGANVLTF
TRBJ1-5,TRBV27,-,-,TGTGCCAGCAGTTTCATCGGGGGTGTAAGGCCCCAGCATTTT,CASSFIGGVRPQHF
TRBJ1-2,TRBV2,-,-,TGTGCCAGCAGTGGGGGGGACTATGGCTACACCTTC,CASSGGDYGYTF
TRBJ2-1,TRBV5-4,-,-,TGTGCCAGCAGCTTAGGGGTCAATGAGCAGTTCTTC,CASSLGVNEQFF
TRBJ2-3,TRBV7-9,-,-,TGTGCCAGCAGCACCGGTCCGAGGAAGCAGTATTTT,CASSTGPRKQYF
TRBJ1-6,TRBV30,-,TRBD1,TGTGCCTGGAGGGAGGACAGGGCCTATAATTCACCCCTCCACTTT,CAWREDRAYNSPLHF
TRBJ1-2,TRBV15,-,-,TGTGCCACCGGACTACCGGGACCCCTTGACTATGGCTACACCTTC,CATGLPGPLDYGYTF
TRBJ1-2,TRBV10-1,once,-,TGCGCCAGCAGTCTCGACAGAAACTATGGCTACACCTTC,CASSLDRNYGYTF